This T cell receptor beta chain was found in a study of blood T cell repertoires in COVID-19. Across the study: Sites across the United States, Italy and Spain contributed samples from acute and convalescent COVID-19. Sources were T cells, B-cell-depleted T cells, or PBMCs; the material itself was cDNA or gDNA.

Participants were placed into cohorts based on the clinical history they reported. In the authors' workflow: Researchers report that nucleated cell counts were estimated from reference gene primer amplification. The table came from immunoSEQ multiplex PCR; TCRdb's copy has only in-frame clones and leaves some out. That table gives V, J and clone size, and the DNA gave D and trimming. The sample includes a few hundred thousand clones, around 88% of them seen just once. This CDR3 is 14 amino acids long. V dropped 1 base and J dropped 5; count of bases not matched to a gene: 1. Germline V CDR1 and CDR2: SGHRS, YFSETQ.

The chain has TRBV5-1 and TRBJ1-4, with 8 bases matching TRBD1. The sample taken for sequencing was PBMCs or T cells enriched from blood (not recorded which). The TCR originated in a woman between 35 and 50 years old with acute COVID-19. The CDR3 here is CASSLTGGNEKLFF. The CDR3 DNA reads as TGCGCCAGCAGCTTGACAGGGGGGAATGAAAAACTGTTTTTT.